The entry below describes one TCR beta chain. The read halts 3 residues ahead of the CDR3 end, with the missing end drawn from the germline J gene. All donors had a single incident cervical HPV16 infection, not prevalent. Germline loops: CDR1 DFQATT, CDR2 SNEGSKA (reference sequence). V dropped 1 base and J dropped 7 bases, with 13 bases sitting between them. This CDR3 is built from 14 residues. This sample stems from a study of T cells in women clearing cervical HPV infection. In the study overall: No precancer developed; the control's incident HPV16 infection cleared within 12 months.

Using immunoSEQ multiplex PCR, the repertoire was profiled, and TCRdb retains in-frame clones only, with some absent. Its listing shows tens of thousands of clones. The J gene is TRBJ2-2, the V gene TRBV20-1, with D possibly matching TRBD1 (6 bases). This sequence originates from a woman aged 18-70 years with a cervical HPV16 infection that either progressed to CIN3+ or cleared (not recorded which). Material: blood buffy coat. This CDR3 is CSARATGLVGELFF. The sequenced part of the CDR3 DNA is TGCAGTGCTAGAGCAACAGGGCTGGTCGGGGAG.